In its sample, the clone carrying this T cell receptor (beta chain) was seen many times. What it binds is unknown. This sample is part of a study of molecular identifiers for immune sequencing clone quantification. Overall study findings and caveats: Identical TCR molecules that share a barcode could lead to an underestimation of highly expanded clone sizes.

TCRdb passed the PCR reads through MiXCR, listing each CDR3 protein once. The table includes hundreds of thousands of distinct CDR3 sequences, 25% detected once. The TCR comes from a human donor in good health. Some libraries in this study had Jurkat cell RNA spiked in. The sequenced sample was naive CD8+ T cells from blood, with Jurkat cell RNA spiked in. Subset noted: FACS-sorted CD8+CD4-CCR7+CD45RA+ naive T cells.

The chain's CDR3 is CSARDVGSFEYEQYF. As DNA, the CDR3 is TGCAGTGCTAGAGATGTCGGGAGTTTCGAGTACGAGCAGTACTTC. The J gene is TRBJ2-7, the V gene TRBV20-1, with a tentative D call TRBD2 (6 bases). Germline V gene sequence: CDR1 DFQATT, CDR2 SNEGSKA (reference sequence). Trimming cost V 0 bases and J 4 bases, with 16 bases left between them. CDR3 length: 15 amino acids.